The TCR beta chain under discussion was sequenced for a study of cytomegalovirus exposure and HLA in healthy donors. General study findings and limits: CMV serostatus stood as the only immune exposure information on hand. Sequencing had likely introduced a cluster of highly shared sequence variants as an artifact.

The CDR3 loop spans 13 amino acids. V lost 4 bases and J 6 bases, leaving 12 bases between the germline ends. CDR1 is LNHDA and CDR2 is SQIVND in the germline V gene (reference sequence). PCR employed 60 Vbeta and 13 Jbeta primers. The data were produced by immunoSEQ multiplex PCR, yet TCRdb's version contains in-frame clones alone and is incomplete. The sample comprises roughly 110,000 clones, roughly 76% of which are singletons, and roughly 12% rests with the top ten. This clone was found many times. Its target is not known. The chain employs TRBV19 and TRBJ1-1, with D possibly matching TRBD1 (5 bases). This sequence was found in a woman in her forties in good health and CMV-seropositive. Sequenced: PBMCs. CDR3 sequence (DNA): TGTGCCAGTAGTAGAGGGAGGGGCTCTGAAGCTTTCTTT. Residues: CASSRGRGSEAFF.